The 9 T cell receptor beta chains below were found in one sample sequenced in a study of post-analysis software for immune sequencing data. Unique molecular identifiers featured in each of the TCR beta cDNA libraries. Using its own MiXCR run on the PCR reads, TCRdb lists one record per CDR3 protein. The sample has 350,000 to 450,000 distinct CDR3 sequences; approximately 42% are singletons. Antigens for these TCRs are unknown. Whole-study results and caveats: When patients were compared with controls, a handful of TRBV segments were more frequent, TRBV5-6, TRBV5-1 and TRBV20-1 among them.

Sequenced input: blood. Receptors originate from a girl aged 2 to 10 with multiple sclerosis.

This clonotype has only a few counts. This chain links TRBV12-3 or TRBV12-4 with TRBJ2-2; no firm D call. Trimming pared 7 bases from V and 0 bases from J, leaving 12 bases between. The CDR3 runs to 15 residues. In nucleotides, the CDR3 is TGTGCCAGCACCGTAAAGAATGCGAACACCGGGGAGCTGTTTTTT. Protein sequence: CASTVKNANTGELFF.

This clonotype has only a few counts. The CDR3 DNA is TGTGCCAGCAGTGGCCGGCAGGTTAAGGGCGCCTACGAGCAGTACTTC. It specifies CASSGRQVKGAYEQYF. This chain uses TRBV6-6 with TRBJ2-7; D not resolved. The germline gives CDR1 MNHNY, CDR2 SVGAGI (reference sequence). CDR3 size: 16 residues. V was clipped by 5 bases and J by 2 bases, with 19 bases between them.

The chain combines TRBV5-1 with TRBJ2-4; weak D call: TRBD1 (5 bases). The DNA end is more similar to TRBJ2-7, so the J call may be wrong. CDR1 is SGHRS, CDR2 YFSETQ, per germline. The CDR3 consists of 15 residues. The CDR3 DNA reads TGCGCCAGCAGCTTGGCTACAGGTAGGGCGAACGAGCAGTACTTC. Protein sequence: CASSLATGRANEQYF.

The rearrangement links TRBV19 to TRBJ1-6, with 7 bases aligning to TRBD1. J was trimmed by 7 bases and V by 4 bases; bases with no gene match: 7. The length of the CDR3 is 15 residues. Germline V gives CDR1 LNHDA, CDR2 SQIVND (reference sequence). In DNA, the CDR3 is TGTGCCAGTAGTACCTCGGGACAGAGAAATTCACCCCTCCACTTT. Amino acids: CASSTSGQRNSPLHF.

The rearrangement links TRBV2 to TRBJ2-7; D is ambiguous. Between the trimmed V and J ends, which lost 7 bases and 5 bases, there was a span of 15 bases. The CDR3 length is 13 residues. Germline-derived CDR1 and CDR2 are SNHLY and FYNNEI. DNA for the CDR3: TGTGCCAGCAACGGACCGTACCCCGACGAGCAGTACTTC. Encoded protein: CASNGPYPDEQYF.

Concerning this clonotype: One end of the junction does not line up with germline, which may come from a read error. This sequence joins TRBV5-5 and TRBJ2-1, with TRBD2 matching over 8 bases. The CDR3 extends over 15 amino acids. CDR1 and CDR2 from the germline V gene are SGHKS and YYEKEE (reference sequence). CDR3 in DNA: TGTGCCAACAGCGAGGGACTAGTCTATTACAATGAGCAGTTCTTC. Amino acid sequence: CANSEGLVYYNEQFF.

The V call is TRBV5-1, the J call TRBJ2-4; maybe TRBD2 (7 bases). The J call may be faulty, since TRBJ2-7 better matches the DNA end. Germline CDR1 reads SGHRS; CDR2 reads YFSETQ. The CDR3 is 15 amino acids. The CDR3 DNA sequence: TGCGCCAGCAGTTCTTTAGGCAGGGGAGGGTTCGAGCAGTACTTC. Its translation is CASSSLGRGGFEQYF.

This clonotype was detected a few times. V is TRBV28 and J is TRBJ2-7; possibly TRBD1 or TRBD2 for D (5 bases each). Trimming took 6 bases from V and 2 from J, leaving 17 bases between them. The germline CDR1 and CDR2 sequences are MDHEN and SYDVKM. The CDR3 length is 15 residues. This CDR3 is CASSLDAGSPYEQYF. CDR3 sequence (DNA): TGTGCCAGCAGCTTGGACGCAGGGAGCCCCTACGAGCAGTACTTC.

With respect to this clonotype: A junction boundary mismatches the germline segment, possibly from a read error. The chain uses TRBV27 and TRBJ2-3; D unresolved. The CDR3 has 13 residues. CDR1 and CDR2 from the germline V gene are MNHEY and SMNVEV (reference sequence). The CDR3 spells CASSLSVTDTRYF. For the CDR3, the DNA is TGTGCCAGCAGTTTATCGGTCACAGATACGCGGTATTTT.